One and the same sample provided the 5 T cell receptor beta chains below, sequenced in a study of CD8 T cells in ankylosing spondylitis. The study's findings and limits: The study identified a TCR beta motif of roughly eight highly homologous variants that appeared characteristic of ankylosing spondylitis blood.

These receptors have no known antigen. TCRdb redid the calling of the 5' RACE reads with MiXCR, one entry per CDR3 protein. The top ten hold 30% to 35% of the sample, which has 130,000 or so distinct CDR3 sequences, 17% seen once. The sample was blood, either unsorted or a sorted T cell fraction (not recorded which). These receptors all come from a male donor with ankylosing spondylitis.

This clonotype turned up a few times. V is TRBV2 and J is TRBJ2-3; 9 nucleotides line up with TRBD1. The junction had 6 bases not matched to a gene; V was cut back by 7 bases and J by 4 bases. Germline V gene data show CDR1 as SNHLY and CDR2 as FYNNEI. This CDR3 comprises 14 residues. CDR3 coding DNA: TGTGCCAGCAACGACAGGGGGAGCTCAGATACGCAGTATTTT. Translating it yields CASNDRGSSDTQYF.

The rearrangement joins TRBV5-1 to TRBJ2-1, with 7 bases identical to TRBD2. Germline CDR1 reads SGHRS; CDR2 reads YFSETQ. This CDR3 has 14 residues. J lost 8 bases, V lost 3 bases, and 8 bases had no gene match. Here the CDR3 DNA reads TGCGCCAGCAGCTGGGGGGGGATAAGAGATGAGCAGTTCTTC. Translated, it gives CASSWGGIRDEQFF.

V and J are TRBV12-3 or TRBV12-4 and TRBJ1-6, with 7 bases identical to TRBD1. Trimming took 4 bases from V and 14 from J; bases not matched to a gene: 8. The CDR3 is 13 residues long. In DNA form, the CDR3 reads TGTGCCAGCAGTTCGACAGGGTTCCAAGCCCTCCACTTT. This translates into CASSSTGFQALHF.

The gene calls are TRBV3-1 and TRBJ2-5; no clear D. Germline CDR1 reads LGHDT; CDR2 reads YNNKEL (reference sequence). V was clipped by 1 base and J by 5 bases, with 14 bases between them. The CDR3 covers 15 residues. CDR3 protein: CASSQAQILTETQYF. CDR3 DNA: TGTGCCAGCAGCCAAGCGCAGATCTTGACGGAGACCCAGTACTTC.

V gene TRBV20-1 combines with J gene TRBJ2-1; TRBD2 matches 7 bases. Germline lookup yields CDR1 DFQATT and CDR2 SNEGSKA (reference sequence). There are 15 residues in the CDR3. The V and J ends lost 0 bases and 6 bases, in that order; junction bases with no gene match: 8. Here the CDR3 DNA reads TGCAGTGCTAGAGACAGCGGGATTGTGGTCAATGAGCAGTTCTTC. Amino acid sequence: CSARDSGIVVNEQFF.